Shown below are 10 T cell receptor beta chains from a single sample sequenced in a study of blood T cells in healthy people across ages. Using a J-beta primer mix together with a sample-barcoded 5' primer, a second PCR was run for about 6 to 12 cycles. One entry per CDR3 protein, called by TCRdb with MiXCR from the 5' RACE reads. The table records 780,000 or so distinct CDR3 sequences, around 25% of them present only once. These data are also associated with another study on T cells of mothers and their children.

Material for sequencing was blood. The source of these receptors is a boy younger than 18 in good health.

CDR3 sequence reads: CSATPTRGGTEAFF. The CDR3 DNA is TGCAGTGCGACACCAACAAGGGGCGGCACTGAAGCTTTCTTT. The V and J genes are TRBV20-1 and TRBJ1-1; the D gene is possibly TRBD1 (5 bases). Looked up from germline, CDR1 is DFQATT and CDR2 is SNEGSKA (reference sequence). This CDR3 region has 14 residues. Trimming pared 6 bases from V and 4 bases from J, leaving 18 bases between.

A single count supports this clonotype. This rearrangement joins TRBV5-4 to TRBJ2-5, with 7 positions matching TRBD1. The DNA end lines up better with TRBJ2-7; the J call may be wrong. The germline V gene encodes CDR1 SGHNT and CDR2 YYREEE (reference sequence). The CDR3 has 14 residues. The CDR3 DNA reads TGTGCCTTCCGTCACAGGGGTCCAACCTACGAGCAGTACTTC. It specifies CAFRHRGPTYEQYF.

The rearrangement links TRBV13 to TRBJ1-2; D gene unclear. The CDR3 loop spans 12 amino acids. V shed 1 base and J shed 8 bases, with 8 bases lying between them. Germline V lookup: CDR1 PRHDT, CDR2 FYEKMQ (reference sequence). CDR3 bases: TGTGCCAGCAGCTTAGTGCGGAGCGGCTACACCTTC. Its translation is CASSLVRSGYTF.

J is TRBJ2-5 and V is TRBV7-3, with 10 bases that match TRBD1. The J call may be in error: the DNA end matches TRBJ2-1 better. CDR1 and CDR2 (germline): SGHTA, FQGTGA. CDR3 size: 15 residues. For the CDR3, the DNA is TGTGCCAGCAGCATCCAGGGACAGGGGTTCCATGAGCAGTTCTTC. Translation gives CASSIQGQGFHEQFF.

The J gene is TRBJ2-6, the V gene TRBV5-1; D is unresolved. Germline V gives CDR1 SGHRS, CDR2 YFSETQ. V lost 4 bases and J lost 0, with 14 bases in between. This CDR3 spans 17 amino acids. For the CDR3, the DNA is TGCGCCAGCAGCCCAGGCCCTCCAAGCTCTGGGGCCAACGTCCTGACTTTC. Translating gives CASSPGPPSSGANVLTF.

The rearrangement joins TRBV27 to TRBJ1-4; D perhaps matches TRBD1 (6 bases). This CDR3 contains 15 residues. The ends were cut back, 4 bases at V and 6 bases at J, with 15 bases in the middle. CDR1 MNHEY and CDR2 SMNVEV come from the germline V gene (reference sequence). The CDR3 region has the DNA TGTGCCAGCAGTTCTACAGGGCGCGGTTATGAAAAACTGTTTTTT. Translation: CASSSTGRGYEKLFF.

This rearrangement joins TRBV5-1 to TRBJ2-3; 7 nucleotides align to TRBD2. Germline V gives CDR1 SGHRS, CDR2 YFSETQ. The CDR3 is 15 residues long. V lost 1 base, J lost 6 bases, and 8 bases stayed unmatched. In nucleotides, the CDR3 is TGCGCCAGCAGCTTGATCGCTGGGGGGGTGGATACGCAGTATTTT. As protein: CASSLIAGGVDTQYF.

The V gene is TRBV20-1, the J gene TRBJ2-7, with TRBD1 matching 8 bases. Trimming at V came to 3 bases and at J to 1 base, leaving 5 bases not matched to a gene. This CDR3 comprises 14 residues. Per the germline V gene, CDR1 is DFQATT and CDR2 is SNEGSKA (reference sequence). In nucleotides, the CDR3 is TGCAGTGCTAGTTTACAGGGGGTGTCCTACGAGCAGTACTTC. Its protein is CSASLQGVSYEQYF.

This chain joins TRBV7-2 and TRBJ2-4; 8 positions agree with TRBD1. Per the germline V gene, CDR1 is SGHTA and CDR2 is FQGNSA. The V and J ends lost 5 bases and 3 bases, in that order; junction bases with no gene match: 6. This CDR3 is built from 15 residues. CDR3 in DNA: TGTGCCAGCAGCCCCCAGACAGGGGTCAAAAACATTCAGTACTTC. Translating it yields CASSPQTGVKNIQYF.

This clonotype occurred once. The chain recombines TRBV3-1 with TRBJ2-3, with TRBD2 matching 10 bases. Germline V gene sequence: CDR1 LGHDT, CDR2 YNNKEL (reference sequence). Germline trimming cut 2 bases from V and 6 bases from J; bases unmatched to any gene: 5. The CDR3 covers 15 residues. The CDR3 here is CASSQKSGRVDTQYF. Written as DNA, the CDR3 is TGTGCCAGCAGCCAAAAGAGCGGGAGGGTTGATACGCAGTATTTT.